Shown below are 16 T cell receptor beta chains from a single sample sequenced in a study of T cells in Graves' hyperthyroidism and ophthalmopathy. RNA transcripts were the template for amplifying TCR beta CDR3 regions. A set of HTBI primers served as the primers for a first-round RT-PCR of the TCR CDR3. TCRdb redid the calling of the multiplex PCR reads with MiXCR, one entry per CDR3 protein. This table holds 550,000 to 850,000 distinct CDR3 sequences, around a sixth found once. The sequencing sample was made of blood. The receptors shown here come from a woman aged 45-65 years with Graves' hyperthyroidism that later progressed to Graves' ophthalmopathy.

The chain combines TRBV12-3 or TRBV12-4 with TRBJ1-6; D gene uncertain. The CDR3 extends over 17 amino acids. V was trimmed by 5 bases and J by 0 bases, leaving 14 bases between them. Here the CDR3 reads CASSLKRQSSYNSPLHF. Written as DNA, the CDR3 is TGTGCCAGCAGTCTAAAAAGACAAAGCTCCTATAATTCACCCCTCCACTTT.

The V gene is TRBV20-1, the J gene TRBJ1-6; 8 bases are a match to TRBD1. Germline V gene sequence: CDR1 DFQATT, CDR2 SNEGSKA (reference sequence). After removal of 5 bases from V and 10 bases from J, the junction contained 10 bases not matched to a gene. This CDR3 is 14 amino acids long. The CDR3 region has the DNA TGCAGTGCTGGGGCTGGACAGGGACTGTCACCCCTCCACTTT. It encodes CSAGAGQGLSPLHF.

This clonotype was recorded a few times. The V and J genes are TRBV20-1 and TRBJ1-3; TRBD1 might be the D (5 bases). This CDR3 comprises 16 residues. Trimming pared 2 bases from V and 0 bases from J, leaving 14 bases between. The germline V gene encodes CDR1 DFQATT and CDR2 SNEGSKA (reference sequence). CDR3 DNA sequence: TGCAGTGCTAGACCCAGGGTTTTGAGCTCTGGAAACACCATATATTTT. This sequence encodes CSARPRVLSSGNTIYF.

This rearrangement joins TRBV7-9 to TRBJ2-2; 10 positions agree with TRBD1. Germline V gene lookup returns CDR1 SEHNR and CDR2 FQNEAQ (reference sequence). This CDR3 is 18 amino acids long. V was clipped by 3 bases and J by 3 bases; unmatched bases: 10. CDR3 coding DNA: TGTGCCAGCAGCTTCCCAACTGGACAGGGGGAGGACACCGGGGAGCTGTTTTTT. Translating gives CASSFPTGQGEDTGELFF.

This clonotype appeared many times. In DNA, the CDR3 is TGTGCCAGCAGGAAAGAGGGACAGATTAGCAATCAGCCCCAGCATTTT. Encoded protein: CASRKEGQISNQPQHF. V and J are TRBV2 and TRBJ1-5; 7 nucleotides match TRBD1. From germline, CDR1 is SNHLY and CDR2 FYNNEI. Trimming removed 6 bases from V and 0 bases from J; junction bases left unmatched: 8. The CDR3 totals 16 residues.

In this sample, this clonotype turned up a few times. Possible read error: a much larger clone is one base away. The CDR3 here is CASPVANTEAFF. CDR3 DNA: TGTGCCAGCCCCGTAGCGAACACTGAAGCTTTCTTT. This chain joins TRBV18 and TRBJ1-1; D not resolved. V shed 8 bases and J shed 1 base, with 8 bases lying between them. CDR1 and CDR2 from the germline V gene are KGHSH and LQKENI. CDR3 length: 12 amino acids. Filled out from reference TRBV18 and TRBJ1-1, the complete variable domain reads NAGVMQNPRHLVRRRGQEARLRCSPMKGHSHVYWYRQLPEEGLKFMVYLQKENIIDESGMPKERFSAEFPKEGPSILRIQQVVRGDSAAYFCASPVANTEAFFGQGTRLTVV.

The CDR3 here is CASIGGRVAEAFF. CDR3 bases: TGTGCCAGCATTGGGGGCAGGGTCGCTGAAGCTTTCTTT. V usage is TRBV27 and J usage is TRBJ1-1; TRBD1 might be the D (6 bases). The CDR3 contains 13 residues. Germline V gene lookup returns CDR1 MNHEY and CDR2 SMNVEV (reference sequence). The ends were cut back, 7 bases at V and 6 bases at J, with 15 bases in the middle.

This clonotype was picked up many times. This chain joins TRBV20-1 and TRBJ2-5, with 10 positions matching TRBD2. V lost 3 bases, J lost 5 bases, and 9 bases stayed unmatched. Germline lookup yields CDR1 DFQATT and CDR2 SNEGSKA (reference sequence). This CDR3 has 15 residues. In DNA form, the CDR3 reads TGCAGTGCTAGGCCCAGCGGGGGGGCTTGGGAGACCCAGTACTTC. Translated: CSARPSGGAWETQYF.

This clonotype has ten or more counts. The rearrangement uses TRBV20-1 and TRBJ1-5, with a tentative D call TRBD1 (6 bases). The V end was cut by 1 base, the J end by 5 bases, with 9 bases between. Germline V gives CDR1 DFQATT, CDR2 SNEGSKA (reference sequence). This CDR3 has 13 residues. DNA for the CDR3: TGCAGTGCTAGAGGGACAGAGGATCAGCCCCAGCATTTT. Translating gives CSARGTEDQPQHF.

The V and J genes are TRBV2 and TRBJ1-5; TRBD1 might be the D (5 bases). CDR1 SNHLY and CDR2 FYNNEI come from the germline V gene. The V and J ends lost 0 bases and 5 bases respectively, with 8 bases between them. This CDR3 region has 14 residues. The CDR3 loop reads CASSEAGGDQPQHF. CDR3 in DNA: TGTGCCAGCAGTGAAGCGGGGGGAGATCAGCCCCAGCATTTT.

This clonotype showed up many times. The rearrangement links TRBV20-1 to TRBJ2-7, with a tentative D call TRBD2 (6 bases). Germline CDR1 and CDR2: DFQATT and SNEGSKA (reference sequence). The length of the CDR3 is 15 residues. Trimming cost V 5 bases and J 2 bases, with 19 bases left between them. DNA for the CDR3: TGCAGTGCTCCCTACCGGGACTCGCTGACCTACGAGCAGTACTTC. Its translation is CSAPYRDSLTYEQYF.

The V and J genes are TRBV7-9 and TRBJ2-1; 9 bases line up with TRBD2. Germline values: CDR1 SEHNR, CDR2 FQNEAQ (reference sequence). The ends lost 2 bases at V and 7 bases at J; junction bases unmatched: 15. The CDR3 is 18 amino acids. The CDR3 coding sequence is TGTGCCAGCAGCTTATTCATGCGGGAAGCGGGGGGCTTGAATGAGCAGTTCTTC. This translates into CASSLFMREAGGLNEQFF.

This clonotype was detected a few times. V gene TRBV6-2 or TRBV6-3 combines with J gene TRBJ1-1; no reliable D call. Trimming took 0 bases from V and 2 from J, leaving 10 bases between them. CDR1 MNHEY and CDR2 SVGEGT come from the germline V gene. The CDR3 spans 15 residues. CDR3 DNA sequence: TGTGCCAGCAGTTACTCTGAGTTAGATAACACTGAAGCTTTCTTT. The encoded protein is CASSYSELDNTEAFF.

A remark on this clonotype: One junction end does not reproduce the germline sequence, and a read error may be involved. The chain joins TRBV5-4 to TRBJ2-7; a weak D match, TRBD2 (7 bases). Per germline, CDR1 SGHNT and CDR2 YYREEE (reference sequence). This CDR3 has 13 amino acids. Written as DNA, the CDR3 is TGTGCCAGCAGCTTGGCGGGGGGCGACGAGCACTACTTC. Translation: CASSLAGGDEHYF.

The rearrangement uses TRBV5-1 and TRBJ2-6, with D perhaps assigned TRBD1 or TRBD2 (5 bases each). There are 18 residues in the CDR3. Germline V lookup: CDR1 SGHRS, CDR2 YFSETQ. Trimming cost V 0 bases and J 1 base, with 14 bases left between them. CDR3 residues: CASSLGGARASGANVLTF. CDR3 nucleotides: TGCGCCAGCAGCTTGGGAGGGGCGCGGGCTTCTGGGGCCAACGTCCTGACTTTC.

Many counts were recorded for this clonotype. This chain joins TRBV5-1 and TRBJ1-1, with D possibly TRBD1 on 5 matching bases. CDR1 is SGHRS, CDR2 YFSETQ, per germline. The CDR3 runs 16 residues. The germline V and J ends were trimmed by 4 bases and 1 base, with 17 bases remaining between them. CDR3 coding DNA: TGCGCCAGCAGCACTCATCGGGGGGGATGGAACACTGAAGCTTTCTTT. This sequence encodes CASSTHRGGWNTEAFF.